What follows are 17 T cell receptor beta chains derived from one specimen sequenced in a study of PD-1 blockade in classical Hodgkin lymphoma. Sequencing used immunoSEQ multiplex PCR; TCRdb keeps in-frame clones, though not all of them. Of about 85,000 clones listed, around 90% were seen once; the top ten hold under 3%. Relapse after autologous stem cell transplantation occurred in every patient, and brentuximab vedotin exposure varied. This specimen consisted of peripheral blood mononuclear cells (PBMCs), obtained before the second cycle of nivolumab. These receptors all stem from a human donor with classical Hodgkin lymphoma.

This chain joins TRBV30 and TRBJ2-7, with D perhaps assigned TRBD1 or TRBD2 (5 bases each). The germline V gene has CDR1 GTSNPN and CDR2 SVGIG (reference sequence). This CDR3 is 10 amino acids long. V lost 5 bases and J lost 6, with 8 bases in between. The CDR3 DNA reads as TGTGCCTGGGACGGGGCCGAGCAGTACTTC. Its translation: CAWDGAEQYF.

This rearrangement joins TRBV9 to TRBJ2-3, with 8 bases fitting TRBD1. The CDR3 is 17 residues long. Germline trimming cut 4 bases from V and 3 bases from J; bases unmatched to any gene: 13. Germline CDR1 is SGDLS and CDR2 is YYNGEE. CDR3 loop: CASSPRAGGVWTDTQYF. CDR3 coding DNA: TGTGCCAGCAGCCCGAGGGCAGGGGGCGTATGGACAGATACGCAGTATTTT.

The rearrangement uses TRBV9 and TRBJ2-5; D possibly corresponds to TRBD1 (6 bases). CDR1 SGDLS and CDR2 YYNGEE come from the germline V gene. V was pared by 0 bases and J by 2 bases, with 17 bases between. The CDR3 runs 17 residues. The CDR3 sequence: CASSVGGQSVGQETQYF. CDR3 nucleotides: TGTGCCAGCAGCGTAGGAGGACAGTCGGTTGGGCAAGAGACCCAGTACTTC.

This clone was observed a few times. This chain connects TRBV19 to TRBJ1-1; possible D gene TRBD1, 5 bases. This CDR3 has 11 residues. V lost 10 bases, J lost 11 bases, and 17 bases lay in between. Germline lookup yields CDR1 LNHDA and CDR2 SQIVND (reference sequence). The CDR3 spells CATQVSWGAFF. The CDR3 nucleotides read TGTGCCACCCAAGTAAGCTGGGGCGCTTTCTTT. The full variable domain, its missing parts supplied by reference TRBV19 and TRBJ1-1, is DGGITQSPKYLFRKEGQNVTLSCEQNLNHDAMYWYRQDPGQGLRLIYYSQIVNDFQKGDIAEGYSVSREKKESFPLTVTSAQKNPTAFYLCATQVSWGAFFGQGTRLTVV.

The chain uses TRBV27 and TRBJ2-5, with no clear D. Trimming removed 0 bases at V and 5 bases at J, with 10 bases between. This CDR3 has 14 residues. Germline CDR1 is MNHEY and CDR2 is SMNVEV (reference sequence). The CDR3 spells CASSLSPNKETQYF. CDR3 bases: TGTGCCAGCAGTTTATCCCCCAACAAGGAGACCCAGTACTTC.

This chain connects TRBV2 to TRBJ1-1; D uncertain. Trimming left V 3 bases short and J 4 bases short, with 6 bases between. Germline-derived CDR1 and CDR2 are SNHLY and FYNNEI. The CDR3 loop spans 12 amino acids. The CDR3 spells CASSEGGTEAFF. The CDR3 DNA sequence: TGTGCCAGCAGTGAGGGAGGCACTGAAGCTTTCTTT.

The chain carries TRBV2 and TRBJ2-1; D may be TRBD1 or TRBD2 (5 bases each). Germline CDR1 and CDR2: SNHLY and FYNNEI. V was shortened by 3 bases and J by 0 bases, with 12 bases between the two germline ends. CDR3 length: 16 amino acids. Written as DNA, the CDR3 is TGTGCCAGCAGTGATGTGGGACGGGGCTCCTACAATGAGCAGTTCTTC. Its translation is CASSDVGRGSYNEQFF.

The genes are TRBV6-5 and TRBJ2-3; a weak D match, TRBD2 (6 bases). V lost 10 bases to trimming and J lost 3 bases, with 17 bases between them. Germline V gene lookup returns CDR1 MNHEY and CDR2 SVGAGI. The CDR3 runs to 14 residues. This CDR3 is CATSPTSGTDTQYF. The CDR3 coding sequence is TGTGCCACCTCACCCACGAGCGGGACAGATACGCAGTATTTT.

The CDR3 loop is CASNPTNQETQYF. CDR3 DNA sequence: TGTGCCAGCAATCCGACAAACCAAGAGACCCAGTACTTC. This chain joins TRBV2 and TRBJ2-5, with D unclear. V gave up 7 bases and J gave up 0 bases, with 9 bases separating them. The CDR3 totals 13 residues. Germline CDR1 and CDR2: SNHLY and FYNNEI.

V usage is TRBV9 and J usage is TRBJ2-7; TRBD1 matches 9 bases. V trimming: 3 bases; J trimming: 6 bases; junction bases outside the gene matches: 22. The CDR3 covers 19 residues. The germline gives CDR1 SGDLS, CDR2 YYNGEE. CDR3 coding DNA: TGTGCCAGCAGCGCTACAGGGGGCCCCCCAAGAGCTGGATTCTCCGAGCAGTACTTC. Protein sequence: CASSATGGPPRAGFSEQYF. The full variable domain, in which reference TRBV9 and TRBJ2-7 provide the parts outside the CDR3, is DSGVTQTPKHLITATGQRVTLRCSPRSGDLSVYWYQQSLDQGLQFLIQYYNGEERAKGNILERFSAQQFPDLHSELNLSSLELGDSALYFCASSATGGPPRAGFSEQYFGPGTRLTVT.

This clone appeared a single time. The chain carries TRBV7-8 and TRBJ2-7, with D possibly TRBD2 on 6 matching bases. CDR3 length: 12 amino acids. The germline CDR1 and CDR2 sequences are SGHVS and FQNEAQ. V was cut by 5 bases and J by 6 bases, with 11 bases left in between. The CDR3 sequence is CASSASVIEQYF. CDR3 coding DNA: TGTGCCAGCAGCGCTAGCGTCATCGAGCAGTACTTC.

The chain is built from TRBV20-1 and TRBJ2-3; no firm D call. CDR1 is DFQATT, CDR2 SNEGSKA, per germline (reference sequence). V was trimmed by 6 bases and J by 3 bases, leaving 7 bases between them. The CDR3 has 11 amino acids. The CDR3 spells CSAKGTDTQYF. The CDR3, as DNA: TGCAGTGCCAAGGGAACAGATACGCAGTATTTT.

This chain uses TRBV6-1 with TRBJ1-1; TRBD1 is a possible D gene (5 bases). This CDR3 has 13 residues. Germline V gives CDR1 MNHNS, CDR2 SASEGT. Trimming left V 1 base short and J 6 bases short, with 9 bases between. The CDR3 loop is CASSEDRQAEAFF. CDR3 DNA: TGTGCCAGCAGTGAAGACAGGCAGGCTGAAGCTTTCTTT.

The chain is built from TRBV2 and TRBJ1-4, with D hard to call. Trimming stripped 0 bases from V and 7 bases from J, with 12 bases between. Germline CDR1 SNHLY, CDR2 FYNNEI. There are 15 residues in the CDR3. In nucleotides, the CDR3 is TGTGCCAGCAGTGAAGCGCGGTCTACGGGTGAAAAACTGTTTTTT. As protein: CASSEARSTGEKLFF.

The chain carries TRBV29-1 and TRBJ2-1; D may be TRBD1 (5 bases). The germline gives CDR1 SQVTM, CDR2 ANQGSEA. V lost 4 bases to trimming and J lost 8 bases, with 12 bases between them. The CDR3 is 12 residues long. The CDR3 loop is CSVVPVGDEQFF. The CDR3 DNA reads TGCAGCGTTGTTCCTGTAGGGGATGAGCAGTTCTTC.

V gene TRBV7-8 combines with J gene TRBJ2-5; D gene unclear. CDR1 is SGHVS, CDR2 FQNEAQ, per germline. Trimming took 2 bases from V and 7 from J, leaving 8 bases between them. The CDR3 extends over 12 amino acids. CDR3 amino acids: CASSLFTGTQYF. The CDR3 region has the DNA TGTGCCAGCAGCTTATTTACGGGGACCCAGTACTTC.

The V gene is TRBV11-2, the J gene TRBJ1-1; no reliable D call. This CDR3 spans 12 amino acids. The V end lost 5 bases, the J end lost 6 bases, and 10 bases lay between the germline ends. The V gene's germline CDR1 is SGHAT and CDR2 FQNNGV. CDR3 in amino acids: CASSHQSPEAFF. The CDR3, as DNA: TGTGCCAGCAGCCACCAGAGTCCTGAAGCTTTCTTT.